Presented here are 8 T cell receptor beta chains from one specimen sequenced in a study of beta chain features in type 1 diabetes. Study-level points and caveats: Type 1 diabetes patients showed a moderate but significant shortening of TCRB CDR3s in all four CD4+ subsets.

The study reverse transcribed the entire isolated RNA, so it sequenced expressed TCRB transcripts. TCRdb's table, derived via immunoSEQ multiplex PCR, lists solely in-frame clones and lacks some. Of over 200,000 clones detected, about a tenth appear once; the ten largest clones hold approximately 0.015%. No antigen is known for these receptors. Specimen: naive CD4+ T cells from blood. These receptors all stem from a man in his thirties or forties with type 1 diabetes.

V is TRBV25-1 and J is TRBJ1-3; D unresolved. Germline V CDR1 and CDR2: MGHDK, SYGVNS. The V and J ends lost 1 base and 4 bases respectively, with 5 bases between them. The CDR3 contains 13 residues. The chain's CDR3 is CASSESGGNTIYF. CDR3 DNA: TGTGCCAGCAGTGAATCCGGGGGAAACACCATATATTTT.

The V gene is TRBV5-6, the J gene TRBJ2-7, with 9 bases that match TRBD1. This CDR3 is 13 amino acids long. V shed 0 bases and J 9 bases; nucleotides not matched to a gene: 4. The V gene's germline CDR1 is SGHDT and CDR2 YYEEEE. CDR3 protein: CASSLGTGDGQYF. As DNA, the CDR3 is TGTGCCAGCAGCTTGGGGACAGGGGACGGGCAGTACTTC.

A remark on this clone: The junction and the germline gene differ at one end; a read error may be behind it. The rearrangement uses TRBV18 and TRBJ1-1, with TRBD1 matching over 9 bases. The CDR3 has 15 residues. Germline CDR1 reads KGHSH; CDR2 reads LQKENI. As DNA, the CDR3 is TGTGCCAGCTCCCCACTCACAGGGGGCAACACTGAAGCTTTCTTT. It is translated as CASSPLTGGNTEAFF.

This clone was observed a handful of times. The V and J genes are TRBV5-1 and TRBJ1-1; weak D call: TRBD1 (5 bases). Germline-derived CDR1 and CDR2 are SGHRS and YFSETQ. Between the trimmed V and J ends, which lost 1 base and 4 bases, there was a span of 14 bases. The CDR3 is 15 residues long. DNA of the CDR3: TGCGCCAGCAGCTTGATGACGGGGAGGGGCACTGAAGCTTTCTTT. The encoded protein is CASSLMTGRGTEAFF.

The chain links TRBV7-3 to TRBJ1-1; 8 bases line up with TRBD1. CDR3 length: 13 residues. Trimming cost V 6 bases and J 1 base; bases outside gene matches: 1. CDR1 and CDR2 from the germline V gene are SGHTA and FQGTGA. CDR3 loop: CASSDRGNTEAFF. CDR3 sequence (DNA): TGTGCCAGCAGTGACAGGGGGAACACTGAAGCTTTCTTT.

The V call is TRBV5-1, the J call TRBJ2-1, with 12 bases identical to TRBD1. Germline-derived CDR1 and CDR2 are SGHRS and YFSETQ. V dropped 4 bases and J dropped 7; count of bases not matched to a gene: 3. The CDR3 consists of 14 residues. The CDR3 region has the DNA TGCGCCAGCAGCCAGGGACAGGGGGCTAATGAGCAGTTCTTC. Amino acids: CASSQGQGANEQFF.

This clone was observed a handful of times. This chain connects TRBV2 to TRBJ1-2; D is unclear. Germline V CDR1 and CDR2: SNHLY, FYNNEI. The CDR3 length is 12 residues. Trimming cost V 2 bases and J 5 bases, with 6 bases left between them. CDR3 sequence: CASSETGYGYTF. CDR3 in DNA: TGTGCCAGCAGTGAAACGGGTTATGGCTACACCTTC.

This clone occurred a few times. This chain uses TRBV5-1 with TRBJ2-1, with unresolved D. This CDR3 region has 14 residues. The germline V and J ends were trimmed by 1 base and 5 bases, with 10 bases remaining between them. The germline V gene has CDR1 SGHRS and CDR2 YFSETQ. CDR3 nucleotides: TGCGCCAGCAGCTTGATCGCACAAAACAATGAGCAGTTCTTC. Its translation is CASSLIAQNNEQFF.